This T cell receptor (beta chain) is from a study of cytomegalovirus exposure and HLA in healthy donors. The primer mix had 60 Vbeta and 13 Jbeta primers. Profiled with immunoSEQ multiplex PCR; TCRdb holds only in-frame clones, not every one. The repertoire consists of roughly 140,000 clones, with around 75% occurring once and the leading ten covering about 2%. In regard to this clone: The antigen is not known.

V lost 1 base to trimming and J lost 6 bases, with 7 bases between them. Germline loops: CDR1 KGHSH, CDR2 LQKENI. The CDR3 sequence is 13 residues long. Study findings and constraints: The productive fraction for most TCR beta V segments was about 87% or about 30% in an earlier analysis. With later analysis, a missense DCLRE1C variant became linked to TCR beta V- and J-gene trimming. TCR sequences were mostly rare, though some public TCRs occurred in many donors.

The J gene is TRBJ2-1, the V gene TRBV18, with D unclear. The sequenced sample was PBMCs. The sequence was collected from a woman aged 40 to 49 in good health and CMV-seronegative. CDR3 loop: CASSPLTSNEQFF. The CDR3 DNA is TGTGCCAGCTCACCACTAACATCCAATGAGCAGTTCTTC. Using reference TRBV18 and TRBJ2-1 for the parts outside the CDR3, the full variable domain is NAGVMQNPRHLVRRRGQEARLRCSPMKGHSHVYWYRQLPEEGLKFMVYLQKENIIDESGMPKERFSAEFPKEGPSILRIQQVVRGDSAAYFCASSPLTSNEQFFGPGTRLTVL.